This T cell receptor (beta chain) derives from a study of OX40 agonist ivuxolimab in advanced cancers. Looking at the study overall: Ivuxolimab, an agonistic anti-OX40 (CD134) antibody, was given to patients. Partial response was recorded in three patients: one hepatocellular carcinoma and two cutaneous melanoma cases.

For this clone: Its antigen remains unidentified.

TCRdb's table, derived via immunoSEQ multiplex PCR, lists solely in-frame clones and lacks some. The sample records tens of thousands of clones, roughly 90% being singletons. Whole-study results and caveats: Certain nonresponders likewise exhibited a low normalized T-cell clonal expansion.

Sampled blood was obtained at baseline, cycle 4 day 1, and cycle 7 day 1. The V segment lost 5 bases and the J segment 5 bases; nucleotides outside the gene matches: 5. The CDR3 is 13 residues long. The germline gives CDR1 MDHEN, CDR2 SYDVKM. The input for sequencing was CD4+ or CD8+ T cells sorted from blood, taken in a trial of the OX40 agonist ivuxolimab. The TCR was taken from an adult with an advanced solid tumor such as melanoma, head and neck, liver or kidney cancer. V usage is TRBV28 and J usage is TRBJ1-1; 7 nucleotides match TRBD1. The CDR3 nucleotides are TGTGCCAGCAGTAAGGCAGGGGGGACTGAAGCTTTCTTT. Encoded protein: CASSKAGGTEAFF.